The 22 T cell receptor beta chains below come from one sample, sequenced in a study of shared T cell receptors in the human thymus. Sequencing used immunoSEQ multiplex PCR; TCRdb keeps in-frame clones, though not all of them. The sample lists 650,000 to 950,000 clones; over 75% were seen once. These data were likewise used in another study, on human thymus T cells.

The sequencing input was thymocytes. Source of these receptors: a girl under three years old with a congenital heart defect.

This chain uses TRBV5-5 with TRBJ1-5; D gene uncertain. V was trimmed by 3 bases and J by 6 bases, leaving 10 bases between them. The CDR3 length is 13 residues. CDR1 is SGHKS and CDR2 is YYEKEE in the germline V gene (reference sequence). Written as DNA, the CDR3 is TGTGCCAGCAGCTCAGTACCCAGTCAGCCCCAGCATTTT. Translation gives CASSSVPSQPQHF.

The J gene is TRBJ2-3, the V gene TRBV6-6; 7 nucleotides agree with TRBD2. Germline CDR1 is MNHNY and CDR2 is SVGAGI (reference sequence). After removal of 0 bases from V and 1 base from J, the junction contained 4 bases not matched to a gene. The CDR3 loop spans 16 amino acids. DNA for the CDR3: TGTGCCAGCAGTTACTCTATTGGGGGGGGCACAGATACGCAGTATTTT. The encoded protein is CASSYSIGGGTDTQYF.

The genes are TRBV27 and TRBJ2-7; D is possibly TRBD1 (5 bases). V shed 5 bases and J shed 0 bases, with 14 bases lying between them. The CDR3 extends over 15 amino acids. Per the germline V gene, CDR1 is MNHEY and CDR2 is SMNVEV (reference sequence). The CDR3 DNA reads TGTGCCAGCAGTATCACAGGATCTCCCTCCTACGAGCAGTACTTC. Amino acid sequence: CASSITGSPSYEQYF.

This sequence joins TRBV4-1 and TRBJ2-1; possible D gene TRBD1, 5 bases. This CDR3 spans 14 amino acids. Germline CDR1 MGHRA, CDR2 YSYEKL. Trimming shortened V by 0 bases and J by 11 bases, and 14 bases separated the two germline ends. CDR3 in DNA: TGCGCCAGCAGCCAAGAAGGACATACAATTCAGCAGTTCTTC. It is translated as CASSQEGHTIQQFF.

This clone was found once. V and J are TRBV5-1 and TRBJ2-1; 14 positions agree with TRBD2. J lost 4 bases, V lost 7 bases, and 10 bases had no gene match. Germline values: CDR1 SGHRS, CDR2 YFSETQ. CDR3 size: 17 residues. The CDR3 DNA is TGCGCCAGCGGAACAAGACTAGCGGGGGGGGAGTACAATGAGCAGTTCTTC. Protein: CASGTRLAGGEYNEQFF.

V is TRBV5-1 and J is TRBJ1-6; 10 positions agree with TRBD1. CDR3 size: 16 residues. J was trimmed by 9 bases and V by 4 bases; bases with no gene match: 10. In germline, CDR1 is SGHRS, CDR2 YFSETQ. CDR3 coding DNA: TGCGCCAGCAGCCCGACAGGGGGCGCGAGGAGTTCACCCCTCCACTTT. Protein sequence: CASSPTGGARSSPLHF.

The chain carries TRBV15 and TRBJ1-5, with D perhaps matching TRBD1 (5 bases). This CDR3 spans 15 amino acids. Germline V gene data show CDR1 as LNHNV and CDR2 as YYDKDF (reference sequence). The V and J ends lost 3 bases and 6 bases respectively, with 15 bases between them. CDR3 bases: TGTGCCACCAGCAGGCGGCAGGGAATACGTCAGCCCCAGCATTTT. Its translation: CATSRRQGIRQPQHF.

This clone was observed a handful of times. This chain joins TRBV7-2 and TRBJ1-2; D is perhaps TRBD1 (5 bases). CDR1 is SGHTA, CDR2 FQGNSA, per germline. The CDR3 runs to 11 residues. Between the trimmed V and J ends, which lost 4 bases and 8 bases, there was a span of 8 bases. Written as DNA, the CDR3 is TGTGCCAGCAGCTGCGGGGACGGCTACACCTTC. Its protein product is CASSCGDGYTF.

In nucleotides, the CDR3 is TGTGCCAGCAGCTCCCCCCGGGGGAGGCCGAAGCGGCAAGCCACTGAAGCTTTCTTT. Its translation is CASSSPRGRPKRQATEAFF. The chain joins TRBV7-9 to TRBJ1-1; D may be TRBD1 (5 bases). The CDR3 consists of 19 residues. From germline, CDR1 is SEHNR and CDR2 FQNEAQ (reference sequence). The germline V and J ends were trimmed by 4 bases and 4 bases, with 28 bases remaining between them.

This chain links TRBV30 with TRBJ1-2, with D possibly TRBD1 on 6 matching bases. Per germline, CDR1 GTSNPN and CDR2 SVGIG (reference sequence). Trimming stripped 4 bases from V and 6 bases from J, with 9 bases between. The CDR3 has 11 amino acids. CDR3 region: CAWNRDNGYTF. CDR3 bases: TGTGCCTGGAATCGGGACAATGGCTACACCTTC. Full variable domain (remainder filled in from reference TRBV30 and TRBJ1-2): SQTIHQWPATLVQPVGSPLSLECTVEGTSNPNLYWYRQAAGRGLQLLFYSVGIGQISSEVPQNLSASRPQDRQFILSSKKLLLSDSGFYLCAWNRDNGYTFGSGTRLTVV.

The chain couples TRBV2 to TRBJ1-5; TRBD1 matches at 12 bases. The CDR3 extends over 16 amino acids. V shed 4 bases, J shed 5 bases, and the junction held 6 bases outside the gene matches. In germline, CDR1 is SNHLY, CDR2 FYNNEI. The CDR3 protein is CASSGTGTGGYQPQHF. CDR3 coding DNA: TGTGCCAGCAGTGGAACCGGGACAGGGGGCTATCAGCCCCAGCATTTT. The complete variable domain, with remaining parts taken from reference TRBV2 and TRBJ1-5, reads EPEVTQTPSHQVTQMGQEVILRCVPISNHLYFYWYRQILGQKVEFLVSFYNNEISEKSEIFDDQFSVERPDGSNFTLKIRSTKLEDSAMYFCASSGTGTGGYQPQHFGDGTRLSIL.

V usage is TRBV5-6 and J usage is TRBJ2-1; a possible D gene is TRBD1 (6 bases). The CDR3 is 16 residues long. V was shortened by 4 bases and J by 0 bases, with 14 bases between the two germline ends. Germline V gene sequence: CDR1 SGHDT, CDR2 YYEEEE. The CDR3 DNA is TGTGCCAGCAGCCTGGGGACACAGAGCTCCTACAATGAGCAGTTCTTC. Translation gives CASSLGTQSSYNEQFF.

V gene TRBV19 combines with J gene TRBJ1-2, with a weak D call TRBD1 (6 bases). Germline lookup yields CDR1 LNHDA and CDR2 SQIVND (reference sequence). The length of the CDR3 is 15 residues. V lost 5 bases and J lost 8, with 21 bases in between. The CDR3 bases are TGTGCCAGTAGTTTACGAGACAGGTTCTCCCGCGGCTACACCTTC. Its protein product is CASSLRDRFSRGYTF.

The chain recombines TRBV9 with TRBJ2-5, with 7 bases that match TRBD1. With V trimmed by 4 bases and J by 3 bases, 9 bases remained unmatched. The CDR3 is 15 amino acids. Germline V CDR1 and CDR2: SGDLS, YYNGEE. This chain's CDR3 is CASSKRTGTEETQYF. DNA of the CDR3: TGTGCCAGCAGCAAGAGGACCGGGACAGAAGAGACCCAGTACTTC.

This rearrangement joins TRBV4-3 to TRBJ2-3, with 8 bases aligning to TRBD2. The trim removed 0 bases at V and 6 bases at J, leaving 14 bases unmatched. The germline CDR1 and CDR2 sequences are LGHNA and YSLEER. There are 18 residues in the CDR3. The CDR3 region is CASSQDELADGERDTQYF. The DNA for the CDR3 is TGCGCCAGCAGCCAAGATGAACTAGCGGATGGGGAAAGGGATACGCAGTATTTT.

The chain joins TRBV5-1 to TRBJ2-7; TRBD2 might be the D (5 bases). The CDR3 runs 14 residues. V was clipped by 4 bases and J by 2 bases, with 13 bases between them. Germline CDR1 is SGHRS and CDR2 is YFSETQ. Here the CDR3 DNA reads TGCGCCAGCAGCCCTAGTCCCGGGACCTACGAGCAGTACTTC. Its translation is CASSPSPGTYEQYF.

The rearrangement joins TRBV6-6 to TRBJ2-4; possibly TRBD2 for D (5 bases). V was shortened by 2 bases and J by 0 bases, with 8 bases between the two germline ends. The germline V gene has CDR1 MNHNY and CDR2 SVGAGI (reference sequence). The CDR3 loop spans 15 amino acids. This CDR3 is CASSYPGVAKNIQYF. The CDR3 DNA is TGTGCCAGCAGTTACCCCGGGGTAGCCAAAAACATTCAGTACTTC.

This clone has just one count. The chain has TRBV5-1 and TRBJ1-1; D unresolved. The CDR3 runs 13 residues. V lost 2 bases, J lost 3 bases, and 8 bases lay in between. Looked up from germline, CDR1 is SGHRS and CDR2 is YFSETQ. This chain's CDR3 is CASSLGEDTEAFF. CDR3 nucleotide sequence: TGCGCCAGCAGCTTAGGAGAGGACACTGAAGCTTTCTTT.

The genes are TRBV7-9 and TRBJ1-4; D perhaps matches TRBD1 (5 bases). Germline CDR1 is SEHNR and CDR2 is FQNEAQ (reference sequence). V was shortened by 5 bases and J by 1 base, with 17 bases between the two germline ends. This CDR3 has 17 amino acids. The CDR3 spells CASSHVSGGRTNEKLFF. The CDR3 nucleotides are TGTGCCAGCAGCCACGTATCCGGGGGAAGAACTAATGAAAAACTGTTTTTT.

The V gene is TRBV29-1, the J gene TRBJ2-7, with D possibly TRBD1 on 5 matching bases. This CDR3 is built from 14 residues. V shed 6 bases and J shed 2 bases, with 17 bases lying between them. Germline CDR1 is SQVTM and CDR2 is ANQGSEA. The CDR3 DNA reads as TGCAGCGTGGGCCAGGGCCAGAGACCCTACGAGCAGTACTTC. This codes for CSVGQGQRPYEQYF.

This chain connects TRBV6-5 to TRBJ2-7; D may be TRBD1 (6 bases). Germline V CDR1 and CDR2: MNHEY, SVGAGI. V was cut by 5 bases and J by 2 bases, with 10 bases left in between. The CDR3 runs to 13 residues. The CDR3 region has the DNA TGTGCCAGCAGTGACAGGACAGCCTACGAGCAGTACTTC. Amino acids: CASSDRTAYEQYF.

The V call is TRBV7-6, the J call TRBJ1-1; 10 bases map to TRBD1. Trimming took 5 bases from V and 6 from J; bases not matched to a gene: 6. This CDR3 is built from 14 residues. The germline V gene has CDR1 SGHVS and CDR2 FNYEAQ. The CDR3 DNA reads TGTGCCAGCAGCCCGGGACAGGGGATGGCTGAAGCTTTCTTT. Its protein is CASSPGQGMAEAFF.